This record covers a single TCR beta chain. The entry originates in a study of CD8+CD57+ T cells in acquired aplastic anemia. TCR beta VDJ and CDR3 were profiled, and genomic DNA was the template. TCRdb re-called the reads through MiXCR, storing one row per CDR3 protein. The sample lists around 51,000 distinct CDR3 sequences, around 70% occurring once. Germline V lookup: CDR1 SGDLS, CDR2 YYNGEE. The germline V and J ends were trimmed by 3 bases and 1 base, with 12 bases remaining between them. This CDR3 region has 15 residues. This clonotype was obtained from a human donor in good health, serving as a control. The rearrangement uses TRBV9 and TRBJ2-3; possibly TRBD1 or TRBD2 for D (6 bases each). Sequencing used sorted CD4+, CD8+, or CD8+CD57+ T cells (not recorded which) from PBMCs. This CDR3 reads CASSGLGGRTDTQYF. The CDR3 DNA is TGTGCCAGCAGCGGACTGGGGGGCCGCACAGATACGCAGTATTTT.